This passage covers 12 T cell receptor beta chains from one sample sequenced in a study of type 1 regulatory T cells. MiXCR was run by TCRdb on the reads, yielding one entry per CDR3 protein. The sample holds roughly 40,000 distinct CDR3 sequences, 9% to 15% seen once. No antigens are known for them. Material for sequencing was cultured non-Tr1 T cells, either the whole culture or a sorted T cell fraction (not recorded which). These receptors were obtained from a human donor in good health.

This clonotype was picked up many times. The chain is built from TRBV20-1 and TRBJ2-1, with D uncertain. Per the germline V gene, CDR1 is DFQATT and CDR2 is SNEGSKA (reference sequence). With 5 bases removed from V and 5 bases from J, the gap between germline ends came to 13 bases. This CDR3 spans 13 amino acids. The CDR3 sequence: CSAHTFWDNEQFF. As DNA, the CDR3 is TGCAGTGCTCATACTTTCTGGGACAATGAGCAGTTCTTC.

There are a few counts of this clonotype. This sequence joins TRBV5-1 and TRBJ2-5; D may be TRBD2 (6 bases). V gave up 1 base and J gave up 2 bases, with 15 bases separating them. CDR3 length equals 16 residues. The V gene's germline CDR1 is SGHRS and CDR2 YFSETQ. The CDR3 bases are TGCGCCAGCAGCTTGATCCCCCGGGACTCACAAGAGACCCAGTACTTC. Protein: CASSLIPRDSQETQYF.

The rearrangement uses TRBV20-1 and TRBJ2-3, with 10 positions matching TRBD2. This CDR3 spans 14 amino acids. Germline lookup yields CDR1 DFQATT and CDR2 SNEGSKA (reference sequence). V gave up 4 bases and J gave up 5 bases; unmatched junction bases: 6. For the CDR3, the DNA is TGCAGTGCTACATCTAGCGGGAGTCAAGATACGCAGTATTTT. Its protein product is CSATSSGSQDTQYF.

In this sample, this clonotype turned up many times. The chain is built from TRBV4-3 and TRBJ1-2; D is unresolved. Germline V gives CDR1 LGHNA, CDR2 YSLEER. The V end was cut by 4 bases, the J end by 0 bases, with 6 bases between. This CDR3 is 13 amino acids long. The CDR3 DNA is TGCGCCAGCAGCCCGGTAGCTAACTATGGCTACACCTTC. It yields the protein CASSPVANYGYTF.

This clonotype was observed a handful of times. DNA of the CDR3: TGTGCCAGCAGTGGAGGGACAGGGGCTAATTCACCCCTCCACTTT. Translated: CASSGGTGANSPLHF. The chain has TRBV6-5 and TRBJ1-6, with TRBD1 matching over 10 bases. The CDR3 loop spans 15 amino acids. V was pared by 5 bases and J by 6 bases, with 4 bases of the junction left unmatched. Looked up from germline, CDR1 is MNHEY and CDR2 is SVGAGI.

There are many counts of this clonotype. The CDR3 nucleotides are TGTGCCGCCGGGAGCAGGGCAACGGATGGCTACACCTTC. This gives the protein CAAGSRATDGYTF. The chain is built from TRBV24-1 and TRBJ1-2; D may be TRBD1 (5 bases). This CDR3 region has 13 residues. V was cut by 12 bases and J by 6 bases, with 19 bases left in between. CDR1 is KGHDR and CDR2 is SFDVKD in the germline V gene.

This clonotype was seen repeatedly, ten times or more. This CDR3 reads CSARVSSGAEKLFF. DNA of the CDR3: TGCAGTGCTAGAGTATCATCCGGCGCGGAAAAACTGTTTTTT. The V and J genes are TRBV20-1 and TRBJ1-4, with D hard to call. This CDR3 region has 14 residues. Germline CDR1 DFQATT, CDR2 SNEGSKA (reference sequence). V lost 1 base and J 8 bases, leaving 14 bases between the germline ends.

This clonotype has a count of ten or more. The chain is built from TRBV29-1 and TRBJ2-1; tentatively, D is TRBD1 (5 bases). Deletions cut 5 bases from V and 2 bases from J, with 16 bases between. Germline assignment: CDR1 SQVTM and CDR2 ANQGSEA. CDR3 length: 15 residues. The CDR3 protein is CSVSVQGSTYNEQFF. The CDR3 nucleotides read TGCAGCGTTAGTGTGCAGGGTAGTACCTACAATGAGCAGTTCTTC.

The V and J genes are TRBV27 and TRBJ2-7; 11 bases map to TRBD2. Germline CDR1 and CDR2: MNHEY and SMNVEV (reference sequence). The V gene end was trimmed by 6 bases and the J gene end by 2 bases; junction bases not matched to a gene: 6. This CDR3 spans 15 amino acids. The CDR3 sequence: CASSTMGLAAYEQYF. The CDR3 region has the DNA TGTGCCAGCAGCACGATGGGACTAGCGGCCTACGAGCAGTACTTC.

This clonotype was counted at least ten times. The V and J genes are TRBV20-1 and TRBJ2-5, with a tentative D call TRBD2 (5 bases). The germline gives CDR1 DFQATT, CDR2 SNEGSKA (reference sequence). V dropped 2 bases and J dropped 2 bases, with 9 bases sitting between them. CDR3 length: 13 residues. In nucleotides, the CDR3 is TGCAGTGCTAGAACTGGCGGGCAAGAGACCCAGTACTTC. Translation gives CSARTGGQETQYF.

The sample holds many counts of this clonotype. The chain carries TRBV4-3 and TRBJ1-1; D not certain. The CDR3 is 13 residues long. From germline, CDR1 is LGHNA and CDR2 YSLEER. V gave up 5 bases and J gave up 0 bases, with 7 bases separating them. CDR3 in amino acids: CASSTTMNTEAFF. In DNA, the CDR3 is TGCGCCAGCAGCACGACGATGAACACTGAAGCTTTCTTT.

This clonotype was detected ten times or more. The chain combines TRBV29-1 with TRBJ2-1, with D unresolved. Trimming shortened V by 4 bases and J by 7 bases, and 8 bases separated the two germline ends. The CDR3 loop spans 11 amino acids. The germline CDR1 and CDR2 sequences are SQVTM and ANQGSEA. CDR3 sequence reads: CSVGVTNEQFF. CDR3 DNA sequence: TGCAGCGTTGGAGTGACTAATGAGCAGTTCTTC.